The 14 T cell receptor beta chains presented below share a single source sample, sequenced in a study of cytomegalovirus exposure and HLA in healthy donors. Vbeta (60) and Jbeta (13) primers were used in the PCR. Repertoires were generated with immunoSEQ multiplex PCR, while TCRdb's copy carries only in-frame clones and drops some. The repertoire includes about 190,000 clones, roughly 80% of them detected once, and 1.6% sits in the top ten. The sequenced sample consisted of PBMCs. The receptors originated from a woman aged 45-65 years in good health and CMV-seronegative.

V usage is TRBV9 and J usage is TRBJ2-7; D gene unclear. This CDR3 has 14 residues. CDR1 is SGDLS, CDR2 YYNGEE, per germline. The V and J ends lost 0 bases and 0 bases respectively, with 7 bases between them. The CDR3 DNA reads TGTGCCAGCAGCGTAGCTTCTATCTCCTACGAGCAGTACTTC. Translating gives CASSVASISYEQYF.

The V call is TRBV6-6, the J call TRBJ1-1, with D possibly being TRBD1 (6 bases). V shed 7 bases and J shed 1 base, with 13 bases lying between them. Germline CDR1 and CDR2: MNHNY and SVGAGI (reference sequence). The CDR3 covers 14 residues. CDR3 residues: CASTPDRPNTEAFF. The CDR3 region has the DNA TGTGCCAGCACCCCGGACAGACCGAACACTGAAGCTTTCTTT.

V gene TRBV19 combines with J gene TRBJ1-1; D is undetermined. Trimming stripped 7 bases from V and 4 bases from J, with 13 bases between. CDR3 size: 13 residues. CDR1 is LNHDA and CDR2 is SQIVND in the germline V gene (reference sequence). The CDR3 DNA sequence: TGTGCCAGTATGAGGATCTTAGGCACTGAAGCTTTCTTT. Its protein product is CASMRILGTEAFF.

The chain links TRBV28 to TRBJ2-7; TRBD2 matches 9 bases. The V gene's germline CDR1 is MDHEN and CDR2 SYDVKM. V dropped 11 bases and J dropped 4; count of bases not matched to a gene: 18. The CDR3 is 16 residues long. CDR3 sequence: CAPYPYGAGGRYEQYF. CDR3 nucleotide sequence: TGTGCCCCTTACCCCTATGGAGCGGGAGGTAGGTACGAGCAGTACTTC.

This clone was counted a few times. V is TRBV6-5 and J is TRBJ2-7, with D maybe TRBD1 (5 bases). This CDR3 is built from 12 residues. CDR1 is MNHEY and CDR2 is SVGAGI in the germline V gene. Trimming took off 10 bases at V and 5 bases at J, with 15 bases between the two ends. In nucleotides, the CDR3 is TGTGCCACCCACCAGGGCCTTCACGAGCAGTACTTC. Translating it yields CATHQGLHEQYF.

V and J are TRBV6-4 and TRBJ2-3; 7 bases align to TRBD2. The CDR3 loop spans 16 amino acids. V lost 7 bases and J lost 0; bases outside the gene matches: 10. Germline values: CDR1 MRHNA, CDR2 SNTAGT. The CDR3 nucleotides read TGTGCCAGCACCGGGGTGTGGGGGGGGAGCACAGATACGCAGTATTTT. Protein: CASTGVWGGSTDTQYF.

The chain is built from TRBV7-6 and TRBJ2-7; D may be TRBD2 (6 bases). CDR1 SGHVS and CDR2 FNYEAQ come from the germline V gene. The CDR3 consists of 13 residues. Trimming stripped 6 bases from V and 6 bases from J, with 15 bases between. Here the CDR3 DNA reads TGTGCCAGCAGTTCCTCGACCGGGGGCGAGCAGTACTTC. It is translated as CASSSSTGGEQYF. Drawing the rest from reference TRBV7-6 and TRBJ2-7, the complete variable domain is GAGVSQSPRYKVTKRGQDVALRCDPISGHVSLYWYRQALGQGPEFLTYFNYEAQQDKSGLPNDRFSAERPEGSISTLTIQRTEQRDSAMYRCASSSSTGGEQYFGPGTRLTVT.

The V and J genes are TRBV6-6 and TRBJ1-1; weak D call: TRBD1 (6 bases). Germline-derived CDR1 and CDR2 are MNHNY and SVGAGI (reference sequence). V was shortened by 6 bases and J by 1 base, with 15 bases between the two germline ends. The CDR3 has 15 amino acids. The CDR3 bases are TGTGCCAGCAGCCCGCTGCAGGGGAAGAACACTGAAGCTTTCTTT. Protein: CASSPLQGKNTEAFF.

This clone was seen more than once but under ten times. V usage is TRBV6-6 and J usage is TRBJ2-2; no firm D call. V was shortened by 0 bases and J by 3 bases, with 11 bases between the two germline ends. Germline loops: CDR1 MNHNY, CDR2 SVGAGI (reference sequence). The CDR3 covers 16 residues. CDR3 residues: CASSYSRGDYTGELFF. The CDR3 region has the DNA TGTGCCAGCAGTTACTCCAGAGGAGACTACACCGGGGAGCTGTTTTTT.

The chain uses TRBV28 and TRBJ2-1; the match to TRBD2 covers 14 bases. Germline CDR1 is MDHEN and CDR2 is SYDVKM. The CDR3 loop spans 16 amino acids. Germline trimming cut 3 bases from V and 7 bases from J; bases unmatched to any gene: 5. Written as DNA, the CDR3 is TGTGCCAGCAGTTTCCAGACTAGCGGGGGGGCTAATGAGCAGTTCTTC. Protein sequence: CASSFQTSGGANEQFF.

This CDR3 reads CASTPQGTPGELFF. DNA for the CDR3: TGTGCCAGCACCCCACAGGGTACGCCCGGGGAGCTGTTTTTT. The chain joins TRBV7-9 to TRBJ2-2; tentative D call: TRBD1 (6 bases). CDR3 length equals 14 residues. Looked up from germline, CDR1 is SEHNR and CDR2 is FQNEAQ (reference sequence). The ends were cut back, 7 bases at V and 6 bases at J, with 15 bases in the middle.

CDR3 protein: CASSLGQNTEAFF. The CDR3 DNA sequence: TGTGCCAGTAGTCTCGGACAGAACACTGAAGCTTTCTTT. The chain couples TRBV19 to TRBJ1-1, with a possible D match to TRBD1 (5 bases). V lost 5 bases and J 1 base, leaving 8 bases between the germline ends. CDR3 length: 13 amino acids. CDR1 and CDR2 (germline): LNHDA, SQIVND (reference sequence). The whole variable domain, remainder taken from reference TRBV19 and TRBJ1-1, is DGGITQSPKYLFRKEGQNVTLSCEQNLNHDAMYWYRQDPGQGLRLIYYSQIVNDFQKGDIAEGYSVSREKKESFPLTVTSAQKNPTAFYLCASSLGQNTEAFFGQGTRLTVV.

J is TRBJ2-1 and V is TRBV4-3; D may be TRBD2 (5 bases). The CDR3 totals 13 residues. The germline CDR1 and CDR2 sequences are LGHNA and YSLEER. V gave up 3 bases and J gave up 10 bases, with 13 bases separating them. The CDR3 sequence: CASSQSGGLEQFF. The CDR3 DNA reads TGCGCCAGCAGCCAGTCTGGAGGTTTAGAGCAGTTCTTC.

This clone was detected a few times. The CDR3 spells CASSSGGPADTQYF. The CDR3 DNA is TGTGCCAGCAGCTCGGGGGGTCCGGCAGATACGCAGTATTTT. The chain has TRBV5-6 and TRBJ2-3; 7 bases fit TRBD2. The germline V gene encodes CDR1 SGHDT and CDR2 YYEEEE. The CDR3 sequence is 14 residues long. The trim removed 3 bases at V and 4 bases at J, leaving 5 bases unmatched.